Listed below are T cell receptor beta chains from one sample, sequenced in a study of OX40 agonist ivuxolimab in advanced cancers. The protocol was immunoSEQ multiplex PCR, while the TCRdb copy is restricted to in-frame clones and leaves out a portion. The sample holds over 15,000 clones; more than 60% are singletons and the top ten take roughly a fifth. This specimen consisted of CD4+ or CD8+ T cells sorted from blood, obtained in a trial of the OX40 agonist ivuxolimab. The receptors were sampled from an adult with an advanced solid tumor such as melanoma, head and neck, liver or kidney cancer. Both conserved end residues are part of each CDR3. A D gene is named only where the DNA matches it firmly. The size entry is marked missing in some rows and otherwise reads once, few, many or a size class.

CASSTRELPNQPQHF,TGTGCCAGCAGCACCCGGGAGCTACCAAATCAGCCCCAGCATTTT,TRBV7-8,-,-,TRBJ1-5
CASSGPERGSTEAFF,TGTGCCAGCAGCGGGCCTGAGAGGGGGAGCACTGAAGCTTTCTTT,TRBV9,-,-,TRBJ1-1
CASSLYVEDTQYF,TGCGCCAGCAGCTTGTATGTGGAAGATACGCAGTATTTT,TRBV5-1,-,-,TRBJ2-3
CASSIAGRYMNTEAFF,TGTGCCAGTAGTATTGCAGGCCGCTATATGAACACTGAAGCTTTCTTT,TRBV19,-,few,TRBJ1-1
CASSFGQDYEQYF,TGTGCCAGCAGTTTTGGCCAAGATTACGAGCAGTACTTC,TRBV27,-,-,TRBJ2-7
CASSLDPGNTEAFF,TGTGCCAGCAGCTTAGATCCGGGCAACACTGAAGCTTTCTTT,TRBV11-2,-,-,TRBJ1-1
CASSLSGSLNQPQHF,TGTGCCAGCAGTTTATCAGGGTCCCTCAATCAGCCCCAGCATTTT,TRBV28,-,-,TRBJ1-5
CASTWGGDTDTQYF,TGTGCCAGCACCTGGGGAGGTGACACAGATACGCAGTATTTT,TRBV7-2,-,-,TRBJ2-3
CASSLGFYNEQFF,TGTGCCAGCAGCCTAGGATTCTACAATGAGCAGTTCTTC,TRBV5-6,-,-,TRBJ2-1
CASSRTSVYNEQFF,TGCGCCAGCTCGCGGACTAGCGTCTACAATGAGCAGTTCTTC,TRBV5-1,TRBD2,-,TRBJ2-1
CASSVRLVGNEQFF,TGTGCCAGTAGTGTCCGACTAGTTGGCAATGAGCAGTTCTTC,TRBV19,-,-,TRBJ2-1
CASSAGTGDGETQYF,TGTGCCAGTAGCGCCGGGACAGGGGACGGAGAGACCCAGTACTTC,TRBV19,TRBD1,once,TRBJ2-5
CASSLSGTGELFF,TGTGCCAGCAGCCTGTCGGGAACCGGGGAGCTGTTTTTT,TRBV5-4,-,-,TRBJ2-2
CASSVDRVGSEKLFF,TGTGCCAGCAGCGTGGACAGGGTCGGGAGTGAAAAACTGTTTTTT,TRBV5-6,TRBD1,few,TRBJ1-4
CASSPGPGYNEQFF,TGTGCCAGCAGCCCAGGCCCAGGCTACAATGAGCAGTTCTTC,TRBV16,-,-,TRBJ2-1
CASSWTALNEQFF,TGTGCCAGCAGCTGGACAGCGCTCAATGAGCAGTTCTTC,TRBV27,-,-,TRBJ2-1
CASREGMGEAFF,TGTGCCAGCAGGGAGGGGATGGGTGAAGCTTTCTTT,TRBV2,-,-,TRBJ1-1
CASSPGTGGNEQFF,TGTGCCAGCAGTCCCGGGACAGGGGGCAATGAGCAGTTCTTC,TRBV27,TRBD1,-,TRBJ2-1
CASSLSEDSYEQYF,TGTGCCAGCAGCTTAAGCGAGGATTCGTATGAGCAGTACTTC,TRBV7-6,-,-,TRBJ2-7
CASSLALEQFF,TGCGCCAGCAGCTTGGCGCTGGAGCAGTTCTTC,TRBV5-1,-,-,TRBJ2-1
CASSPQGQGAYEQYF,TGTGCCAGCAGCCCCCAGGGTCAGGGGGCCTACGAGCAGTACTTC,TRBV7-9,TRBD1,once,TRBJ2-7
CASSHRNVAGEQETQYF,TGTGCCAGCAGCCATAGAAACGTAGCCGGGGAACAAGAGACCCAGTACTTC,TRBV7-4,-,-,TRBJ2-5
CASSPQGVYGYTF,TGTGCCAGCAGCCCACAGGGGGTGTATGGCTACACCTTC,TRBV9,TRBD1,-,TRBJ1-2
CASSPSGLAGGPDTQYF,TGTGCCAGCAGCCCCTCGGGACTAGCGGGAGGGCCAGATACGCAGTATTTT,TRBV7-9,TRBD2,-,TRBJ2-3
CASSVGQAPSYGYTF,TGTGCCAGCAGCGTAGGACAGGCGCCCTCCTATGGCTACACCTTC,TRBV9,-,-,TRBJ1-2
CASNLYSEKLFF,TGTGCCAGCAACCTATACAGTGAAAAACTGTTTTTT,TRBV6-1,-,-,TRBJ1-4
CASSSGTYSYEQYF,TGTGCCAGCAGCTCGGGGACATACTCCTACGAGCAGTACTTC,TRBV7-9,-,-,TRBJ2-7
CASSQGRWLYF,TGTGCCAGCAGCCAAGGAAGGTGGCTGTACTTC,TRBV4-2,-,-,TRBJ2-7
CASSPAPPNEQYF,TGTGCCAGCAGCCCCGCACCTCCCAACGAGCAGTACTTC,TRBV27,-,few,TRBJ2-7
CASSPTRGEAFF,TGTGCCAGCAGTCCAACCAGGGGTGAAGCTTTCTTT,TRBV27,-,few,TRBJ1-1
CASSQRLDEKLFF,TGTGCCAGCAGCCAGAGATTAGACGAAAAACTGTTTTTT,TRBV4-2,-,medium-sized,TRBJ1-4
CSVEDGTAYNEQFF,TGCAGCGTTGAAGATGGGACAGCCTACAATGAGCAGTTCTTC,TRBV29-1,TRBD1,-,TRBJ2-1
CASSGEREGPLTDTQYF,TGTGCCAGCAGCGGGGAACGGGAGGGCCCCCTCACAGATACGCAGTATTTT,TRBV2,TRBD2,-,TRBJ2-3
CASSLKARDRGYEQYF,TGTGCCAGCAGCTTAAAGGCCCGGGACAGGGGCTACGAGCAGTACTTC,TRBV13,TRBD1,-,TRBJ2-7
CASSPGQGYEQYF,TGTGCCAGCAGCCCGGGACAGGGCTACGAGCAGTACTTC,TRBV9,TRBD1,-,TRBJ2-7
CATSRDPLAGAKTGELFF,TGTGCCACCAGCAGAGATCCCCTAGCGGGAGCCAAAACCGGGGAGCTGTTTTTT,TRBV15,TRBD2,few,TRBJ2-2
CAWTAGLSNQPQHF,TGTGCCTGGACCGCGGGTTTAAGCAATCAGCCCCAGCATTTT,TRBV30,-,-,TRBJ1-5
CASSQEVAGAYEQYF,TGTGCCAGCAGCCAAGAAGTAGCGGGGGCCTACGAGCAGTACTTC,TRBV5-5,TRBD2,few,TRBJ2-7
CASSVDPGSSYNEQFF,TGTGCCAGCAGCGTAGATCCCGGGAGCTCCTACAATGAGCAGTTCTTC,TRBV9,-,few,TRBJ2-1
CASSMGTGVHEQYF,TGTGCCAGTAGTATGGGGACAGGGGTCCACGAGCAGTACTTC,TRBV19,TRBD1,few,TRBJ2-7
CATQASSYNEQFF,TGTGCCACCCAGGCGAGCTCCTACAATGAGCAGTTCTTC,TRBV15,-,-,TRBJ2-1
CASSSGQNYGYTF,TGTGCCAGCAGCTCGGGACAGAACTATGGCTACACCTTC,TRBV7-8,TRBD1,-,TRBJ1-2
CASSDPWTSGSGARDTQYF,TGCGCCAGCAGTGATCCGTGGACTAGCGGGAGTGGGGCACGAGATACGCAGTATTTT,TRBV10-2,TRBD2,once,TRBJ2-3
CAWSVNTGELFF,TGTGCCTGGAGTGTGAATACCGGGGAGCTGTTTTTT,TRBV30,-,-,TRBJ2-2
CASSDNVPSTDTQYF,TGCGCCAGCAGTGACAATGTTCCCAGCACAGATACGCAGTATTTT,TRBV10-2,-,-,TRBJ2-3
CAWSVGGHEQFF,TGTGCCTGGAGTGTCGGAGGGCATGAGCAGTTCTTC,TRBV30,-,few,TRBJ2-1
CASSQGTGDQMYEQYF,TGCGCCAGCAGCCAAGGGACAGGCGATCAGATGTACGAGCAGTACTTC,TRBV4-1,TRBD1,medium-sized,TRBJ2-7
CASSAGQGVEQFF,TGTGCCAGCAGCGCGGGACAGGGGGTCGAGCAGTTCTTC,TRBV5-8,TRBD1,-,TRBJ2-1
CASSTRVESYEQYF,TGTGCCAGTAGCACGCGAGTGGAAAGCTACGAGCAGTACTTC,TRBV19,-,few,TRBJ2-7
CAAGTDGYTF,TGTGCCGCTGGGACAGATGGCTACACCTTC,TRBV6-5,TRBD1,-,TRBJ1-2
CASSDQGLTDTQYF,TGCGCCAGCAGTGACCAGGGGCTCACAGATACGCAGTATTTT,TRBV10-1,-,medium-sized,TRBJ2-3
CASSLAVGTDTQYF,TGTGCTAGCAGCTTAGCGGTGGGCACAGATACGCAGTATTTT,TRBV7-7,-,-,TRBJ2-3
CSAPTTGTSSYNEQFF,TGCAGCGCCCCAACGACCGGGACTAGCTCCTACAATGAGCAGTTCTTC,TRBV29-1,TRBD2,few,TRBJ2-1